This entry is about one T cell receptor beta chain. Its antigen specificity is not known. It has no much larger one-base neighbor in the sample; base qualities were not kept. Systemically healthy Caucasian individuals from Russia, approximately 39 in total and aged roughly 6 to 95 years, were included as donors. Each donor gave about 11 milliliters of peripheral blood, drawn into EDTA-treated Vacutainer tubes. Ficoll-Paque density-gradient centrifugation was used to isolate PBMCs, with at least 7 million per sample. Total RNA, at least 6 micrograms per sample, was extracted from PBMCs with Trizol reagent. The percentages of naive CD45RAhigh/CD27high T cells were determined by flow cytometry on a PBMC aliquot from every donor. This sample was taken from a study of blood T cells in healthy people across ages (dated by TCRdb to the mid-2010s). For context, the study as a whole: Template switching captured roughly one uniquely barcoded TCR beta cDNA molecule per two T cells in model experiments. For two donors (one aged 18 to 30 and one aged 80 or older), the study analyzed two additional independent replicas of 1 million unique cDNA reads from the same blood draw. To avoid experimental bias, donors of different ages were distributed randomly across sequencing lanes. The donors were split into four age groups: young (average roughly 15 years), middle-aged (nearly 40), aged (more than 60) and long-lived (roughly 80). Age-related changes in TCR beta repertoire diversity were measured in the study by deep sequencing normalized with unique cDNA molecular identifiers.

Broader findings and caveats from the paper: Conclusive comparison of naive and antigen-experienced compartments was prevented by the profiling of bulk unsorted PBMCs. As age increased, observed TCR beta diversity per million T cells dropped in a roughly linear way, and a significant reduction was already evident by age around 41. A strong correlation was found between observed TCR beta diversity and the percentage of naive T cells measured by flow cytometry. Total diversity estimates from one million sequenced T cells were considered lower bounds and underestimates. Compared with the aged group, the long-lived group had more naive CD4+ T cells, fewer expanded clones and increased TCR diversity, suggesting age selection. Donor CMV infection status was unknown, potentially confounding age-related changes in expanded clonotypes.

Library prep was done by 5' RACE. Sequencing used an Illumina HiSeq 2500. A second roughly 7 to 11 cycle PCR used a sample-barcoded 5' primer and a J-beta primer mix. A unique molecular identifier was introduced onto each TCR beta cDNA molecule by a template-switch 5' adaptor carrying 12 random nucleotides. Each sample yielded at least 3 million CDR3-containing paired-end reads. First-strand cDNA synthesis was performed from all RNA using the Mint cDNA synthesis kit, with priming by a TRBC-specific oligonucleotide. After uracil-DNA glycosylase treatment, a first 18-cycle PCR used universal primers M1SS and BC2_uni_R on all cDNA. The published analysis was carried out like this. Normalization of each sample was performed by random selection of 1 million high-quality reads, each carrying a distinct molecular identifier. Reads with shared molecular identifiers were discarded instead of being binned into consensus sequences. MiTCR, run with a Q25 quality threshold and the strictest error-elimination algorithm, handled CDR3 identification, clonotype clustering and error correction. A nonparametric unseen species model with Euler transformation was used to estimate lower-bound total TCR beta diversity. TCRdb ran its own pipeline on the public reads, namely fastp trimming at Q25 and MiXCR clone calling, and kept in-frame beta chains. Every CDR3 protein is listed once, alongside the most common genes and DNA of its rows. The V and J calls here are based on TCRdb, not the publication. Across this sample there are approximately 1,000,000 distinct CDR3 sequences, with around two fifths seen only once. The ten largest make up around 13% of the sample.

V is shortened by 2 bases, J by 7 bases, and the region joining them spans 12 bases. Based on the germline V gene, the CDR1 and CDR2 sequences are LGHNA and YNFKEQ. The CDR3 starts with the cysteine, ends with the phenylalanine, and has 13 residues. The kept DNA is CDR3 alone, 39 bases in frame from the first base. Source material: blood. The source is a man aged 18-30 years in good health. The chain employs TRBV4-2 and TRBJ2-7; the D gene cannot be resolved reliably. The nucleotides are TGTGCCAGCAGCCAATCCGGTGCTGGGGAGCAGTACTTC. Its translation reads: CASSQSGAGEQYF.